A selection of T cell receptor beta chains follows, all from one sample in a study of T-cell memory formation after mild COVID-19. TCRdb redid the calling of the 5' RACE reads with MiXCR, one entry per CDR3 protein. The data contain approximately 170,000 distinct CDR3 sequences, 10% to 15% of them singletons. Sequencing used PBMCs or a T cell subset sorted from them (not recorded which). Receptors were obtained from a man younger than 35 who had mild COVID-19 (a few samples of this study predate the infection). Cell type and time point are not known. Each CDR3 is given with its conserved first and last residue. The D gene is left open where the match is weak. A clone size is listed for some rows: how often the clone was seen (once, few, many), or a class if it is expanded.

J gene | D gene | clone size | V gene | CDR3 protein | CDR3 DNA
TRBJ2-5 | TRBD2 | few | TRBV3-1 | CASSPRSQRGETQYF | TGTGCCAGCAGCCCGCGAAGCCAGCGGGGGGAGACCCAGTACTTC
TRBJ1-5 | - | many | TRBV7-2 | CASSLGVQPQHF | TGTGCCAGCAGCTTAGGGGTACAGCCCCAGCATTTT
TRBJ2-5 | TRBD1 | few | TRBV7-6 | CASSQRTGQETQYF | TGTGCCAGCAGCCAAAGGACAGGCCAAGAGACCCAGTACTTC
TRBJ1-5 | - | few | TRBV10-3 | CAIRAQSNQPQHF | TGTGCCATCAGAGCCCAGAGCAATCAGCCCCAGCATTTT
TRBJ2-1 | - | - | TRBV10-3 | CAISAGTAIQGEQFF | TGTGCCATCAGTGCCGGGACGGCGATCCAGGGTGAGCAGTTCTTC
TRBJ2-2 | - | few | TRBV11-3 | CASSQHPTGELFF | TGTGCCAGCAGCCAACACCCGACCGGGGAGCTGTTTTTT
TRBJ2-7 | - | - | TRBV2 | CASSSSGPEQYF | TGTGCCAGCTCCTCCTCCGGTCCCGAGCAGTACTTC
TRBJ2-5 | - | - | TRBV5-1 | CASSFGTYQETQYF | TGCGCCAGCAGCTTCGGGACTTACCAAGAGACCCAGTACTTC
TRBJ2-5 | TRBD2 | few | TRBV11-3 | CASSLGSSGGARETQYF | TGTGCCAGCAGCTTAGGCTCTAGCGGGGGGGCCCGCGAGACCCAGTACTTC
TRBJ1-5 | - | few | TRBV4-3 | CASSQGGQPHQPQHF | TGCGCCAGCAGCCAAGGGGGCCAGCCCCATCAGCCCCAGCATTTT
TRBJ2-6 | - | few | TRBV7-2 | CASSPWTSGANVLTF | TGTGCCAGCAGCCCATGGACCTCTGGGGCCAACGTCCTGACTTTC
TRBJ1-1 | TRBD1 | - | TRBV5-1 | CASSPGQVVTEAFF | TGCGCCAGCAGCCCTGGACAGGTCGTCACTGAAGCTTTCTTT
TRBJ2-2 | - | - | TRBV5-4 | CASSLDGSGELFF | TGTGCCAGCAGCTTGGACGGTAGCGGGGAGCTGTTTTTT
TRBJ2-1 | - | few | TRBV14 | CASSLGALAHYNEQFF | TGTGCCAGCAGCCTTGGGGCCCTCGCCCACTACAATGAGCAGTTCTTC
TRBJ2-5 | - | - | TRBV5-1 | CASSLQGFGETQYF | TGCGCCAGCAGCTTACAGGGATTTGGAGAGACCCAGTACTTC
TRBJ2-5 | - | - | TRBV20-1 | CSASADVETQYF | TGCAGTGCATCAGCTGATGTGGAGACCCAGTACTTC
TRBJ2-5 | - | - | TRBV20-1 | CSARAGRQETQYF | TGCAGTGCTAGGGCGGGGAGGCAAGAGACCCAGTACTTC
TRBJ2-1 | - | few | TRBV5-1 | CASSLRVAPYEQFF | TGCGCCAGCAGCCTACGCGTAGCCCCATATGAGCAGTTCTTC